The 2 T cell receptor beta chains reported below all come from one sample, sequenced in a study of cytomegalovirus exposure and HLA in healthy donors. In the PCR, 60 Vbeta and 13 Jbeta primers were used. Here immunoSEQ multiplex PCR was the method, and the copy in TCRdb shows in-frame clones only, minus some. The sample lists 150,000 to 200,000 clones, approximately 80% occurring once. Specimen: PBMCs. These receptors originate from a young woman in good health and CMV-seropositive.

The CDR3 bases are TGTGCCAGCAGTTACCGGGGGGCTGGGGCCAACGTCCTGACTTTC. Encoded protein: CASSYRGAGANVLTF. The gene calls are TRBV6-6 and TRBJ2-6; 7 positions match TRBD2. Germline V gene data show CDR1 as MNHNY and CDR2 as SVGAGI (reference sequence). The CDR3 spans 15 residues. Trimming removed 2 bases from V and 2 bases from J; junction bases left unmatched: 0.

The V and J genes are TRBV5-1 and TRBJ2-5, with 7 bases that match TRBD2. This CDR3 comprises 14 residues. V gave up 4 bases and J gave up 5 bases; unmatched junction bases: 8. Germline loops: CDR1 SGHRS, CDR2 YFSETQ. CDR3 residues: CASSRKSGEETQYF. The CDR3 nucleotides read TGCGCCAGCAGCCGTAAAAGCGGGGAGGAGACCCAGTACTTC. The variable domain in full, completed from reference TRBV5-1 and TRBJ2-5, reads KAGVTQTPRYLIKTRGQQVTLSCSPISGHRSVSWYQQTPGQGLQFLFEYFSETQRNKGNFPGRFSGRQFSNSRSEMNVSTLELGDSALYLCASSRKSGEETQYFGPGTRLLVL.